This T cell receptor beta chain was found in a study of blood T cell repertoires in COVID-19. Sequencing was performed with immunoSEQ multiplex PCR; in TCRdb, only in-frame clones are kept and a portion is missing. The repertoire has 150,000 or so clones, roughly four fifths of them found once; the top ten carry 3% to 4.5%. The trim removed 2 bases at V and 6 bases at J, leaving 2 bases unmatched. Germline assignment: CDR1 MNHEY and CDR2 SVGEGT. The CDR3 is 14 amino acids. The sequence was obtained from a woman aged 60-75 years with acute or convalescent COVID-19. V usage is TRBV6-2 or TRBV6-3 and J usage is TRBJ2-1; 9 bases agree with TRBD1. Sequencing was carried out using peripheral blood. The CDR3 sequence: CASSYVTGGNEQFF. CDR3 bases: TGTGCCAGCAGTTACGTGACAGGGGGCAATGAGCAGTTCTTC.